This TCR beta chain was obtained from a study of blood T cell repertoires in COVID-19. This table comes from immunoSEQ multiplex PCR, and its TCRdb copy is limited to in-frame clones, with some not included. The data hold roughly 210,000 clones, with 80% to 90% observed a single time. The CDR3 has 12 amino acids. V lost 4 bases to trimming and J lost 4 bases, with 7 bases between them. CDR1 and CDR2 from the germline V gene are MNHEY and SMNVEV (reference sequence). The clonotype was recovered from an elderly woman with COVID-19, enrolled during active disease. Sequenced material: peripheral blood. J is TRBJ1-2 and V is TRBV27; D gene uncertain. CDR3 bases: TGTGCCAGCAGTTCAACTGGCTATGGCTACACCTTC. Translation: CASSSTGYGYTF.